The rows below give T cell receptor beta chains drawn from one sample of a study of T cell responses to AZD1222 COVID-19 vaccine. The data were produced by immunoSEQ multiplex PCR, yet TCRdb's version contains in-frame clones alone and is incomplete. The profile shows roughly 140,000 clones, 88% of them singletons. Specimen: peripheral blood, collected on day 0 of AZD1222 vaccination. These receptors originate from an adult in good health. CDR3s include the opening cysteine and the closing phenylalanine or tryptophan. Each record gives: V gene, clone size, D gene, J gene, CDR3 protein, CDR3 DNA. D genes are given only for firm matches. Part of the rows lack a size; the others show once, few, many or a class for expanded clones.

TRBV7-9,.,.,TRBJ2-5,CASSPQETQYF,TGTGCCAGCAGCCCTCAAGAGACCCAGTACTTC
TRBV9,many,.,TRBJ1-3,CASSVGGSVGNTIYF,TGTGCCAGCAGCGTAGGGGGATCTGTTGGAAACACCATATATTTT
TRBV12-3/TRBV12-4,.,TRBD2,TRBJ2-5,CASSLTSEETQYF,TGTGCCAGCAGTCTGACTAGCGAGGAGACCCAGTACTTC
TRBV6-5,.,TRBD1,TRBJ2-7,CASSKGQGKVEQYF,TGTGCCAGCAGCAAGGGACAGGGGAAAGTCGAGCAGTACTTC
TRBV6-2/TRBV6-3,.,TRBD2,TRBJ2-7,CASSYSTGTSGTYEQYF,TGTGCCAGCAGTTACTCAACCGGGACTAGCGGGACCTACGAGCAGTACTTC
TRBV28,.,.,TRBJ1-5,CASSLGWAQGQPQHF,TGTGCCAGCAGCCTAGGCTGGGCCCAGGGGCAGCCCCAGCATTTT
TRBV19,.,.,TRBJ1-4,CASTASGLSREKLFF,TGTGCCAGTACCGCCTCAGGCCTCTCACGGGAAAAACTGTTTTTT
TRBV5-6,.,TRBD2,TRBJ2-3,CASSLVGLAVTDTQYF,TGTGCCAGCAGCTTGGTCGGACTAGCGGTTACAGATACGCAGTATTTT
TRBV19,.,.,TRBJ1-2,CASRDYSALGYGYTF,TGTGCCAGTAGGGACTACAGTGCCCTGGGGTATGGCTACACCTTC
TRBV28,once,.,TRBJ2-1,CASTTRGYSSYNEQFF,TGTGCCAGCACCACCAGGGGCTACAGCTCCTACAATGAGCAGTTCTTC
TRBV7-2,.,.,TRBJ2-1,CASSYSTGAGPVF,TGTGCCAGCAGCTATTCGACTGGGGCTGGGCCGGTCTTC
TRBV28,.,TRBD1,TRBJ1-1,CASSVRDRNAFF,TGTGCCAGCAGTGTCCGGGACAGGAATGCTTTCTTT
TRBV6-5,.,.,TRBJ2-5,CASSYMETQYF,TGTGCCAGCAGTTACATGGAGACCCAGTACTTC
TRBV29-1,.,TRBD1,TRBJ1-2,CSVRTGAYGYTF,TGCAGCGTTCGGACAGGGGCCTATGGCTACACCTTC
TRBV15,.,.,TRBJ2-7,CATSRDPDSYEQYF,TGTGCCACCAGCAGAGATCCCGACAGCTACGAGCAGTACTTC
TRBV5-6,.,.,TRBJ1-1,CASSFTVGEAFF,TGTGCCAGCAGCTTCACCGTGGGTGAAGCTTTCTTT
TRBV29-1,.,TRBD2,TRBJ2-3,CSVEGLAGGRSDTQYF,TGCAGCGTTGAAGGGCTAGCGGGAGGGAGGTCAGATACGCAGTATTTT
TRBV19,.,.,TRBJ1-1,CASSNQGADTEAFF,TGTGCCAGTAGTAACCAGGGTGCGGACACTGAAGCTTTCTTT
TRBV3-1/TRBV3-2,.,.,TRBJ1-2,CASSQAPGLYGYTF,TGTGCCAGCAGCCAAGCGCCAGGGCTCTATGGCTACACCTTC
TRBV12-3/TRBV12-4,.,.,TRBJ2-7,CASSFGPTYEQYF,TGTGCCAGCAGTTTCGGGCCCACCTACGAGCAGTACTTC
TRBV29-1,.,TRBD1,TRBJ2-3,CSVVGGQGSDTQYF,TGCAGCGTTGTAGGTGGACAGGGCTCGGATACGCAGTATTTT
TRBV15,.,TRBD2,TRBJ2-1,CATSRVASGGGYEQFF,TGTGCCACCAGCAGAGTCGCGAGCGGGGGTGGTTACGAGCAGTTCTTC
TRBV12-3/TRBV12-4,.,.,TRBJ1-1,CASSPTGPYEAFF,TGTGCCAGCAGCCCCACGGGCCCTTACGAAGCTTTCTTT
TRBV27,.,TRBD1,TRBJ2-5,CASSLGTEQETQYF,TGTGCCAGCAGTTTGGGGACAGAGCAAGAGACCCAGTACTTC